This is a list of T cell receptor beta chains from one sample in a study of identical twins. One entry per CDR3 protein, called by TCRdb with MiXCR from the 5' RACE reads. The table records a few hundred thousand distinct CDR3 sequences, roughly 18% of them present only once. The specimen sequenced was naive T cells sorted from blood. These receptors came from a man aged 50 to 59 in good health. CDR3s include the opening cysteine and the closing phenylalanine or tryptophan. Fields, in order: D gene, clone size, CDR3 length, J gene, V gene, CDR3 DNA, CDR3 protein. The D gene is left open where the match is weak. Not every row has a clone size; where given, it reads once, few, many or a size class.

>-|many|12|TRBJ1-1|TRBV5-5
TGTGCCAGCAGCCCGACTGACACTGAAGCTTTCTTT
CASSPTDTEAFF
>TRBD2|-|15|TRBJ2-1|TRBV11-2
TGTGCCAGCAGCTTAGTAGCGGGAACCTACAATGAGCAGTTCTTC
CASSLVAGTYNEQFF
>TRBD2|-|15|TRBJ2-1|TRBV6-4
TGTGCCAGCAGTTCTAGCGGGGGGACGTACAATGAGCAGTTCTTC
CASSSSGGTYNEQFF
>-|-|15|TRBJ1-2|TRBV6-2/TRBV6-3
TGTGCCAGCAGTTTTACGGGACTCCTACGTTATGGCTACACCTTC
CASSFTGLLRYGYTF
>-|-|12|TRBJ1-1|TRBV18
TGTGCCAGCTCACTGTTTCAAGAAGAAGCTTTCTTT
CASSLFQEEAFF
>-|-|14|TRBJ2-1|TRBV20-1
TGCAGTGCTTTGGCAGGAGGGACCTACAATGAGCAGTTCTTC
CSALAGGTYNEQFF
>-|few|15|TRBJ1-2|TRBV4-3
TGCGCCAGCAGCCAAGACCAGGGGTTTGGGTATGGCTACACCTTC
CASSQDQGFGYGYTF
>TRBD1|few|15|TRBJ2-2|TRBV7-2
TGTGCCAGCAGCTTAGCTGGGACAGAAGGCCGGGAGCTGTTTTTT
CASSLAGTEGRELFF
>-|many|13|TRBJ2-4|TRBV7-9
TGTGCCAGCAGCTCCGAGACCAAAAACATTCAGTACTTC
CASSSETKNIQYF
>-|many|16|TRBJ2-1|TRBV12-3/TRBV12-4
TGTGCCAGCAGTTTCGCTTTCTGGAGATCGAAAAATGAGCAGTTCTTC
CASSFAFWRSKNEQFF
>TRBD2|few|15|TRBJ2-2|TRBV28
TGTGCCAGCAGTTGGACTAGCTCGAACACCGGGGAGCTGTTTTTT
CASSWTSSNTGELFF
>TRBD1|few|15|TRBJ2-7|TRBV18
TGTGCCAGCTCACCACAGGGGGCACAGTTAGGCGAGCAGTACTTC
CASSPQGAQLGEQYF
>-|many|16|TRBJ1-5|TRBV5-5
TGTGCCAGCAGCTTGCTCCCAGGACATAGCAATCAGCCCCAGCATTTT
CASSLLPGHSNQPQHF
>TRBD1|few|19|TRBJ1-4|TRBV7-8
TGTGCCAGCAGCTTAGCGCCCAAAAGGACAGGGATTGAGAATGAAAAACTGTTTTTT
CASSLAPKRTGIENEKLFF
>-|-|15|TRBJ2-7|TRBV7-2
TGTGCCAGCAGCCCAGCCTTGACTAGTAGCTACGAGCAGTACTTC
CASSPALTSSYEQYF
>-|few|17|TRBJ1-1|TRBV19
TGTGCCAGTAGTTGGCGGGTCCTTGGGATCGAAAAACCTGAAGCTTTCTTT
CASSWRVLGIEKPEAFF
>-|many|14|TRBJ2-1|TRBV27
TGTGCCAGCAGTTTAGCCAGACTCTACAATGAGCAGTTCTTC
CASSLARLYNEQFF
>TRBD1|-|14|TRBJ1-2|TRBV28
TGTGCCAGCAGCAAGGACAGGGGGGCACGATACTACACCTTC
CASSKDRGARYYTF
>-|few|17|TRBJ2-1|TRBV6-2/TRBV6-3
TGTGCCAGCAGTTCGGTGGGTGTAGGAAGCTCCTACAATGAGCAGTTCTTC
CASSSVGVGSSYNEQFF
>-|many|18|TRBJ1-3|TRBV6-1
TGTGCCAGCACGCGAGGGACGGCCTCAGACTTCTCTGGAAACACCATATATTTT
CASTRGTASDFSGNTIYF
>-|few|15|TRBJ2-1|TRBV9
TGTGCCAGCAGCGTAGATGGCCGTTCACTGAGTGAGCAGTTCTTC
CASSVDGRSLSEQFF
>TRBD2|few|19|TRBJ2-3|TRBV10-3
TGTGCCATCAGTGACACAGGGACTAGCGGGAGGGGCTCGACAGATACGCAGTATTTT
CAISDTGTSGRGSTDTQYF
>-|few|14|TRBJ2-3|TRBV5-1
TGCGCCAGCAGCTTGAGGCAAGACACAGATACGCAGTATTTT
CASSLRQDTDTQYF
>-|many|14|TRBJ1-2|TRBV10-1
TGCGCCAGCAGCGGGGGACGGTCTTACTATGGCTACACCTTC
CASSGGRSYYGYTF
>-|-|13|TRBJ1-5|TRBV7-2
TGTGCCAGCAGCTCGGGGCCGGGTCAGCCCCAGCATTTT
CASSSGPGQPQHF
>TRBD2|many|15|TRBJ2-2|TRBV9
TGTGCCAGCAGCGTAGTAAGCGGGAGGGCCGGGGAGCTGTTTTTT
CASSVVSGRAGELFF
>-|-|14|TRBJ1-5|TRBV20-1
TGCAGTGCTAGAATTAGCTCCGCAGGTCAGCCCCAGCATTTT
CSARISSAGQPQHF
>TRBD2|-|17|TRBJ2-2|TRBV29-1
TGCAGCGTTGAAGATACTAGCGGGAGGGGGAACACCGGGGAGCTGTTTTTT
CSVEDTSGRGNTGELFF
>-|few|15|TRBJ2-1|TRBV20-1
TGCAGTGCTAGAGAACAGCCGGTCTCCTACAATGAGCAGTTCTTC
CSAREQPVSYNEQFF
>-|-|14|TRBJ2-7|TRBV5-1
TGCGCCAGCAGCTCGGCCCAGGGGATGGCCGAGCAGTACTTC
CASSSAQGMAEQYF
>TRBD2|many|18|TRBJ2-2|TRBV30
TGTGCCTGGACTAGGGAGCTAGCGGGAGGGCCGGGTACCGGGGAGCTGTTTTTT
CAWTRELAGGPGTGELFF
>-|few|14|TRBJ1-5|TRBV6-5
TGTGCCAGCAGTTACGATGTGATACAGCAAGCCCAGCATTTT
CASSYDVIQQAQHF
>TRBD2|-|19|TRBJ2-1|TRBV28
TGTGCCAGCAGTCCGGGGCTCGGGGTGCGGGAGGGCTCCTACAATGAGCAGTTCTTC
CASSPGLGVREGSYNEQFF
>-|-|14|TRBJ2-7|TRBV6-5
TGTGCCAGCAGTTACTCCGAGGGTTCCTACGAGCAGTACTTC
CASSYSEGSYEQYF
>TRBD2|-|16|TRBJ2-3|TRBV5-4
TGTGCCAGCGCAATCCGTACTAGCGGGGGTATAGATACGCAGTATTTT
CASAIRTSGGIDTQYF
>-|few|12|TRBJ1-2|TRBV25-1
TGTGCCAGCAGTGATGCAGGGAATGGCTACACCTTC
CASSDAGNGYTF
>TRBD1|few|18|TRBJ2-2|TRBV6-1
TGTGCCAGCAGTCCCAACCCCTTTGGACAGGGGGCAAGCGGGGAGCTGTTTTTT
CASSPNPFGQGASGELFF
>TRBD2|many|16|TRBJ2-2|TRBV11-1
TGTGCCAGCAGCTTCTCTCGCGGGGGGGCCACCGGGGAGCTGTTTTTT
CASSFSRGGATGELFF
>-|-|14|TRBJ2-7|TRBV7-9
TGTGCCAGCAGCTTGGCAACTCCTTCCTACGAGCAGTACTTC
CASSLATPSYEQYF
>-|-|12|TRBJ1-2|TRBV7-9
TGTGCCAGCAGCAAGACCGTTCATGGCTACACCTTC
CASSKTVHGYTF
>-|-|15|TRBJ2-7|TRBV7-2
TGTGCCAGCAGCTTAGGGGACACCGCTTACTACGAGCAGTACTTC
CASSLGDTAYYEQYF
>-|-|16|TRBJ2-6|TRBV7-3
TGTGCCAGCAGCTTAATGTCGCCTTCTGGGGCCAACGTCCTGACTTTC
CASSLMSPSGANVLTF
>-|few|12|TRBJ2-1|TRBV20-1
TGCAGTGCTTTAAAGAGGCATTGGGAGCAGTTCTTC
CSALKRHWEQFF
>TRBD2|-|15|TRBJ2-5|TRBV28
TGTGCCAGCAGTTCGGGGACTAGCTCCCGAGAGACCCAGTACTTC
CASSSGTSSRETQYF
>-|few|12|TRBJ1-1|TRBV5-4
TGTGCCAGCAGCTCCTGGGACCTCCAAGCTTTCTTT
CASSSWDLQAFF
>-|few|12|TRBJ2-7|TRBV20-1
TGCAGTGCTAGAGAGTTGGGATACGAGCAGTACTTC
CSARELGYEQYF
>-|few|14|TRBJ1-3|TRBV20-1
TGCAGTGCCCAAAGGGGGGACTCTGGAAACACCATATATTTT
CSAQRGDSGNTIYF
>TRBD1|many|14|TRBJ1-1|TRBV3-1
TGTGCCAGCAGCTGGGACAGGCGGAACACTGAAGCTTTCTTT
CASSWDRRNTEAFF
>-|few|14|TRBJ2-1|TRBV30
TGTGCCTGGAGCCGACTAAACCTCTACAATGAGCAGTTCTTC
CAWSRLNLYNEQFF
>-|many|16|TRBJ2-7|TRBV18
TGTGCCAGCTCACCACGATCGGGGGGCAACACCTACGAGCAGTACTTC
CASSPRSGGNTYEQYF
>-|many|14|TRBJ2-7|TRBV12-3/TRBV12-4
TGTGCCAGCAGTTTCGGACAGTCCTCCTACGAGCAGTACTTC
CASSFGQSSYEQYF
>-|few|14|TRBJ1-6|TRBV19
TGTGCCAGTAAATCCGGACAGTTTAATTCACCCCTCCACTTT
CASKSGQFNSPLHF
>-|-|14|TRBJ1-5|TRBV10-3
TGTGCCATCAGTGAGGGACTTAGCAATCAGCCCCAGCATTTT
CAISEGLSNQPQHF
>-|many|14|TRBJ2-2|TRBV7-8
TGTGCCAGCAGCCCCCCCCGCGACACCGGGGAGCTGTTTTTT
CASSPPRDTGELFF
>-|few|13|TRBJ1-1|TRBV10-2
TGCGCCAGCAGACTAAGCGAGATCGCTGAAGCTTTCTTT
CASRLSEIAEAFF
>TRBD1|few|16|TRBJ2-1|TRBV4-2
TGTGCCAGCAGCCAAGAGAAAGGGGGCGTCTACAATGAGCAGTTCTTC
CASSQEKGGVYNEQFF